A single sample gave rise to the 19 T cell receptor beta chains below, sequenced in a study of T cells expressing NK-cell markers. TCRdb derives one entry per CDR3 protein from the 5' RACE reads, leaving out DNA. This table lists about half a million distinct CDR3 sequences. The specimen sequenced was blood T cells: a sorted CD56 or NKG2C T cell subset, CD4+ or CD8+ T cells, or bulk PBMC T cells (not recorded which). The receptors were gathered from a woman in her forties or fifties in good health.

The V call is TRBV5-1, the J call TRBJ2-1; checking the TCRdb D call of TRBD1 is not possible without DNA. The length of the CDR3 is 17 residues. Germline V gene sequence: CDR1 SGHRS, CDR2 YFSETQ. CDR3 region: CASSLRGGQGSYNEQFF.

The V and J genes are TRBV7-8 and TRBJ2-5; with no DNA, the TCRdb D assignment of TRBD2 cannot be verified. Germline CDR1 is SGHVS and CDR2 is FQNEAQ. This CDR3 is built from 14 residues. CDR3 amino acids: CASSPRTSHETQYF.

The V call is TRBV27, the J call TRBJ1-6. The CDR3 extends over 13 amino acids. The germline V gene encodes CDR1 MNHEY and CDR2 SMNVEV (reference sequence). CDR3 protein: CASSLQADSPLHF.

V gene TRBV6-4 combines with J gene TRBJ2-3. Germline CDR1 MRHNA, CDR2 SNTAGT. CDR3 length: 15 residues. The CDR3 here is CASSDSGGLLDTQYF.

The chain joins TRBV6-2 or TRBV6-3 to TRBJ2-1. This CDR3 comprises 15 residues. Germline CDR1 MNHEY, CDR2 SVGEGT. CDR3 region: CASRIGRGRLNEQFF.

J is TRBJ2-7 and V is TRBV12-5. From germline, CDR1 is LGHNT and CDR2 FRNRAP. This CDR3 spans 12 amino acids. The CDR3 loop is CASGLDHGEQYF.

V and J are TRBV30 and TRBJ2-3; the TCRdb call, TRBD1, lacks DNA for checking. Germline-derived CDR1 and CDR2 are GTSNPN and SVGIG (reference sequence). The CDR3 contains 14 residues. CDR3 in amino acids: CAWSTWTQGDTQYF.

The genes are TRBV9 and TRBJ2-7. CDR1 is SGDLS and CDR2 is YYNGEE in the germline V gene. The CDR3 loop spans 15 amino acids. CDR3 sequence: CASSVGSPSSSEQYF.

The chain joins TRBV12-3 or TRBV12-4 to TRBJ2-7; the D call from TCRdb, TRBD1, cannot be confirmed without DNA. This CDR3 contains 13 residues. CDR3 residues: CASSPGTFYEQYF.

The chain joins TRBV6-4 to TRBJ2-1. This CDR3 has 13 residues. Germline V gene sequence: CDR1 MRHNA, CDR2 SNTAGT. CDR3 sequence: CASSATTLNEQFF.

This chain's CDR3 is CASSSGEADTQYF. The gene calls are TRBV11-3 and TRBJ2-3; TCRdb proposes TRBD2, but this gene call is untestable without DNA. The CDR3 consists of 13 residues. CDR1 is SGHNT and CDR2 is YENEEA in the germline V gene.

The CDR3 protein is CASAYRSGLLSPEQFF. The rearrangement joins TRBV4-1 to TRBJ2-1; TCRdb's D call of TRBD1 is untestable without DNA. Germline values: CDR1 MGHRA, CDR2 YSYEKL. The length of the CDR3 is 16 residues.

The chain couples TRBV3-1 to TRBJ1-2; TCRdb returns TRBD1, unconfirmable since there is no DNA. CDR3 length equals 15 residues. Germline V lookup: CDR1 LGHDT, CDR2 YNNKEL (reference sequence). The chain's CDR3 is CASSQDRAANYGYTF.

The chain uses TRBV9 and TRBJ2-3; with no DNA, the TCRdb D assignment of TRBD1 cannot be verified. In germline, CDR1 is SGDLS, CDR2 YYNGEE. The CDR3 sequence is 15 residues long. This chain's CDR3 is CASSAMGQGGDTQYF.

V usage is TRBV6-2 or TRBV6-3 and J usage is TRBJ2-1; TCRdb's D gene call, TRBD2, goes unchecked for lack of DNA. The germline gives CDR1 MNHEY, CDR2 SVGEGT. The CDR3 consists of 14 residues. The chain's CDR3 is CASSWLAPHNEQFF.

This chain links TRBV11-2 with TRBJ2-3; TCRdb picks TRBD2, but there is no DNA to check that call. The CDR3 covers 14 residues. Germline CDR1 is SGHAT and CDR2 is FQNNGV. The chain's CDR3 is CASAGGLGRDTQYF.

The CDR3 protein is CASSQPTASRYEQYF. The chain employs TRBV4-1 and TRBJ2-7; TCRdb designates TRBD2, a call that cannot be tested without DNA. The CDR3 has 15 amino acids. Germline V lookup: CDR1 MGHRA, CDR2 YSYEKL.

The chain links TRBV9 to TRBJ2-1; the TCRdb call, TRBD2, lacks DNA for checking. The CDR3 runs 15 residues. CDR1 SGDLS and CDR2 YYNGEE come from the germline V gene. The CDR3 sequence: CASSAGLAGPNEQFF.

The CDR3 region is CASSLDSGANNEQFF. V and J are TRBV7-2 and TRBJ2-1; the D gene TCRdb calls, TRBD2, cannot be checked with no DNA. CDR3 length equals 15 residues. The V gene's germline CDR1 is SGHTA and CDR2 FQGNSA.